This T cell receptor beta chain originates from a study of regulatory T cells in long-lasting Graves disease. Germline-derived CDR1 and CDR2 are SGHTS and YDEGEE. There are 17 residues in the CDR3. Trimming at V came to 4 bases and at J to 4 bases, leaving 6 bases not matched to a gene. Time point defined: newly diagnosed GD, antithyroid drugs for less than 3 months. RNA extracted from PBMCs served as the sequencing template. There are a few counts of this clonotype. Building of the TCR beta libraries involved iRepertoire HTBI primers and Arm-PCR of CDR3 regions. TCRdb recomputed calls from the multiplex PCR reads with MiXCR, one row per CDR3 protein. The data hold some 350,000 distinct CDR3 sequences, with about 16% observed a single time. Another study also made use of these data, one on T cells in Graves' hyperthyroidism and ophthalmopathy.

Specimen: peripheral blood mononuclear cells (PBMCs), collected at new diagnosis, from a patient treated with antithyroid drugs. V usage is TRBV5-8 and J usage is TRBJ2-1, with TRBD2 matching over 15 bases. The TCR comes from a young woman with Graves disease. CDR3: CASSVSGTSGGYNEQFF. The CDR3, as DNA: TGTGCCAGCAGCGTTTCCGGGACTAGCGGGGGGTACAATGAGCAGTTCTTC.